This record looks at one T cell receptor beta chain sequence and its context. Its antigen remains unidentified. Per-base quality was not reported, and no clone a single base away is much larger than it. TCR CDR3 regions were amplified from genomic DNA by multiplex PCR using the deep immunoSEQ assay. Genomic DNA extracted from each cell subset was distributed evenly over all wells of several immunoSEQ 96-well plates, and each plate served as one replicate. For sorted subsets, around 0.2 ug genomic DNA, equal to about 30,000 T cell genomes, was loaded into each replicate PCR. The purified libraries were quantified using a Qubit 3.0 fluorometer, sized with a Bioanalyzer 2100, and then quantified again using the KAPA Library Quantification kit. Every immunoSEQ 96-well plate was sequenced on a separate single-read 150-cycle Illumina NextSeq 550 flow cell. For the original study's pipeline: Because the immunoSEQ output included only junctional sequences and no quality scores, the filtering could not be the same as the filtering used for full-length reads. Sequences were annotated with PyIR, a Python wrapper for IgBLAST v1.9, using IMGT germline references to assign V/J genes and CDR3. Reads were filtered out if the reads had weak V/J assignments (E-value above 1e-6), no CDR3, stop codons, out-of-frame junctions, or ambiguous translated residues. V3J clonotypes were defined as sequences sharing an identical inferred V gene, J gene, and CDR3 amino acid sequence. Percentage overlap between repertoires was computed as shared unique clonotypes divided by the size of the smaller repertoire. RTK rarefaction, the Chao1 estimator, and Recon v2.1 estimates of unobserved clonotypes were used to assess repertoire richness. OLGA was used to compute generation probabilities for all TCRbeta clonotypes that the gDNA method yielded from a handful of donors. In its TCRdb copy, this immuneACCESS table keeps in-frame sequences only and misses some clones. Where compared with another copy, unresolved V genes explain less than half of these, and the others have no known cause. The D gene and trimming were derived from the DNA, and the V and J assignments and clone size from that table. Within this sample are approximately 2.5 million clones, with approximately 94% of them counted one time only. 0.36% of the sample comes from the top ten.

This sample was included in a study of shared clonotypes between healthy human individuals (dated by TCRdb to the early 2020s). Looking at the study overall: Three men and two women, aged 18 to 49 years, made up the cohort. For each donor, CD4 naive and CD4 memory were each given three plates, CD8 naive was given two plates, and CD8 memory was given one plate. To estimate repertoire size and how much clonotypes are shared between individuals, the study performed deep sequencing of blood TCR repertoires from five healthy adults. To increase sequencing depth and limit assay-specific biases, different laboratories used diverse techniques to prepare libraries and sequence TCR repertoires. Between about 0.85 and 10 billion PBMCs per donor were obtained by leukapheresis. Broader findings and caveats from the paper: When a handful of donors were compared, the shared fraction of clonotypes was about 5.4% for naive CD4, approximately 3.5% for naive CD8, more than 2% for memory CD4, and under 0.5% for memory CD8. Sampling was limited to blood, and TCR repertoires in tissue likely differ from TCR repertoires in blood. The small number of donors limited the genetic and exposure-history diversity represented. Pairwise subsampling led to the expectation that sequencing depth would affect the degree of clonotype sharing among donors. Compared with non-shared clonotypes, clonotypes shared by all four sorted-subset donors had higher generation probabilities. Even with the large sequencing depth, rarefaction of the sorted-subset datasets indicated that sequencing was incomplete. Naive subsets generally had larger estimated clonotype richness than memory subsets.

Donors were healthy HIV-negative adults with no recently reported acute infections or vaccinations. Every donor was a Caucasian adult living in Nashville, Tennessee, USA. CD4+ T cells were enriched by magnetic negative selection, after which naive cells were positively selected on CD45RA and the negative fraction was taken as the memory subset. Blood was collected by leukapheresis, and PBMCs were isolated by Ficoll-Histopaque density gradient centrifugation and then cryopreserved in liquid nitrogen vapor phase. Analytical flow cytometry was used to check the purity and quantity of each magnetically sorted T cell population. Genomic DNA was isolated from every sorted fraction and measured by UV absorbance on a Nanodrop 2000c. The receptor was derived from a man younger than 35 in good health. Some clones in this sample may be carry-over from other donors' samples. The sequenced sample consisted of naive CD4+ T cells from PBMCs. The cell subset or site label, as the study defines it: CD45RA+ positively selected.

The DNA sequence is given as TGTGCAGGGACAGCCGAAGGGTATGGCTACACCTTC. This sequence encodes CAGTAEGYGYTF. The rearranged segments are TRBV12-2 and TRBJ1-2; no check of the table's D call, TRBD1, against the DNA was made. TRBV12-2 is classified as a pseudogene. From cysteine to phenylalanine, the CDR3 is 12 amino acids long. Of the read, only the CDR3 DNA is kept; its 36 bases are in frame from base 1.